The clone carrying this T cell receptor (beta chain) was recorded at least ten times. V was cut by 3 bases and J by 5 bases, with 9 bases left in between. The germline V gene encodes CDR1 DFQATT and CDR2 SNEGSKA (reference sequence). The CDR3 spans 12 residues. These data originate in a study of human T cells and chemical hapten exposure. For the study at large: Weekly diphenylcyclopropenone doses were given to patients' scalps across the approximately 25-week study.

It was the library that attached unique molecular identifiers to individual cDNA molecules. TCRdb re-derived calls from the RACE reads in MiXCR, one entry per CDR3 protein. The sample records some 70,000 distinct CDR3 sequences, approximately 10% being singletons. Documented time point: patch test 2, 6 weeks after DPC sensitization. Treatment given: therapeutic diphenylcyclopropenone sensitization with weekly scalp DPC. The chain employs TRBV20-1 and TRBJ2-3; unclear D gene. The material sequenced was whole blood, taken in connection with sensitization to the hapten diphenylcyclopropenone (DPC). The sequence came from a woman aged 50 to 60 with alopecia areata. Some clones in this sample may be carry-over from other donors' samples. The CDR3: CSARLLKDTQYF. The CDR3 region has the DNA TGCAGTGCTAGGCTTTTAAAAGATACGCAGTATTTT.